The clone carrying this TCR beta chain has a handful of counts. Sequencing used immunoSEQ multiplex PCR; TCRdb keeps in-frame clones, though not all of them. This table holds about 85,000 clones, 86% found once. The data were obtained in a study of T cell responses to AZD1222 COVID-19 vaccine. This CDR3 region has 19 residues. The V segment lost 7 bases and the J segment 4 bases; nucleotides outside the gene matches: 19. Germline V gene lookup returns CDR1 SGHTA and CDR2 FQGNSA. This material consisted of peripheral blood, taken on day 0 of AZD1222 vaccination. The chain is built from TRBV7-2 and TRBJ2-2; TRBD2 aligns across 9 bases. The clonotype originates from an adult in good health. CDR3 coding DNA: TGTGCCAGCACCCTGCGGGAGGGGGCGCAGAGTTCGAGCACCGGGGAGCTGTTTTTT. Its translation is CASTLREGAQSSSTGELFF.